Presented here are 15 T cell receptor beta chains from one specimen sequenced in a study of HIV-infected patients and healthy controls. TCRdb re-analysed the 5' RACE reads in MiXCR, keeping a single row per CDR3 protein. There are 15,000 to 20,000 distinct CDR3 sequences in the sample; approximately 16% occur only once, and about 23% lies in the top ten. What was sequenced was CD8+ T cells from blood. The receptor source for this set is a human donor in good health.

This clonotype was seen a handful of times. The chain joins TRBV6-6 to TRBJ2-3; 7 bases map to TRBD2. The CDR3 sequence is 15 residues long. V lost 5 bases to trimming and J lost 2 bases; unmatched junction nucleotides: 7. Looked up from germline, CDR1 is MNHNY and CDR2 is SVGAGI (reference sequence). CDR3 sequence reads: CASSPGTTPTDTQYF. The CDR3 nucleotides read TGTGCCAGCAGTCCCGGGACTACCCCCACAGATACGCAGTATTTT.

There are a few counts of this clonotype. The chain combines TRBV6-2 or TRBV6-3 with TRBJ2-2; D assignment may be TRBD1 or TRBD2 (5 bases each). The CDR3 is 15 residues long. Germline V gives CDR1 MNHEY, CDR2 SVGEGT. V was shortened by 7 bases and J by 1 base, with 13 bases between the two germline ends. The CDR3 coding sequence is TGTGCCAGCACCAGTGGGACGGAGAACACCGGGGAGCTGTTTTTT. As protein: CASTSGTENTGELFF.

As regards this clonotype: One end of the junction fails to match germline, which may point to a read error. The chain uses TRBV12-3 or TRBV12-4 and TRBJ1-2; D may be TRBD1 (6 bases). The CDR3 is 13 amino acids. Written as DNA, the CDR3 is TGTGCCACCAGTCAGGGGAAATTCTATGGCTACACCTTC. Translation gives CATSQGKFYGYTF.

V usage is TRBV4-3 and J usage is TRBJ2-1; either TRBD1 or TRBD2 may fit D (6 bases each). CDR3 length: 15 amino acids. Trimming took 3 bases from V and 6 from J, leaving 15 bases between them. CDR1 is LGHNA and CDR2 is YSLEER in the germline V gene. CDR3 sequence (DNA): TGCGCCAGCAGCCACCGGGGGCTTGGGGGCAATGAGCAGTTCTTC. Residues: CASSHRGLGGNEQFF.

The chain uses TRBV5-1 and TRBJ2-3; D possibly corresponds to TRBD2 (5 bases). There are 14 residues in the CDR3. CDR1 is SGHRS, CDR2 YFSETQ, per germline. The V end was cut by 2 bases, the J end by 4 bases, with 11 bases between. The CDR3 here is CASSFLAAADTQYF. The CDR3 coding sequence is TGCGCCAGCAGCTTCCTAGCAGCGGCAGATACGCAGTATTTT.

This rearrangement joins TRBV12-5 to TRBJ1-1, with a possible D match to TRBD1 (5 bases). Germline V gene data show CDR1 as LGHNT and CDR2 as FRNRAP. The CDR3 extends over 13 amino acids. V was cut by 6 bases and J by 0 bases, with 8 bases left in between. The chain's CDR3 is CASGGGMNTEAFF. The DNA for the CDR3 is TGTGCTAGTGGGGGGGGAATGAACACTGAAGCTTTCTTT.

The chain recombines TRBV13 with TRBJ2-7; the D gene is possibly TRBD1 (6 bases). The CDR3 has 13 residues. CDR1 is PRHDT and CDR2 is FYEKMQ in the germline V gene (reference sequence). Trimming left V 5 bases short and J 1 base short, with 9 bases between. In DNA form, the CDR3 reads TGTGCCAGCAGCCACAGGGAGTCCTACGAGCAGTACTTC. Amino acid sequence: CASSHRESYEQYF.

This clonotype was detected ten times or more. This chain uses TRBV3-1 with TRBJ2-3; 8 bases fit TRBD2. Trimming cost V 5 bases and J 0 bases; bases outside gene matches: 4. Germline V CDR1 and CDR2: LGHDT, YNNKEL (reference sequence). The CDR3 extends over 15 amino acids. CDR3: CASSVSGGSTDTQYF. The CDR3, as DNA: TGTGCCAGCAGCGTCAGCGGGGGAAGCACAGATACGCAGTATTTT.

This clonotype was seen a handful of times. This chain links TRBV19 with TRBJ1-1; D uncertain. This CDR3 comprises 14 residues. V lost 2 bases and J lost 0, with 7 bases in between. Germline loops: CDR1 LNHDA, CDR2 SQIVND (reference sequence). The CDR3 sequence: CASSILWMNTEAFF. The CDR3, as DNA: TGTGCCAGTAGTATACTTTGGATGAACACTGAAGCTTTCTTT.

This clonotype was seen at least ten times. V and J are TRBV4-1 and TRBJ2-3; no firm D call. V was cut by 0 bases and J by 6 bases, with 7 bases left in between. This CDR3 spans 13 amino acids. Germline lookup yields CDR1 MGHRA and CDR2 YSYEKL. CDR3 nucleotide sequence: TGCGCCAGCAGCCAAGAGACGCGGGATACGCAGTATTTT. It is translated as CASSQETRDTQYF.

The chain employs TRBV2 and TRBJ1-2; TRBD1 matches 8 bases. Germline V gene lookup returns CDR1 SNHLY and CDR2 FYNNEI. The CDR3 totals 15 residues. Trimming at V came to 0 bases and at J to 6 bases, leaving 6 bases not matched to a gene. The DNA of the CDR3 is TGTGCCAGCAGTGAAGCATCCAGGGGGCTTGATGGCTACACCTTC. Protein: CASSEASRGLDGYTF.

In this sample, this clonotype turned up many times. V usage is TRBV4-3 and J usage is TRBJ1-1, with 8 nucleotides matching TRBD1. Looked up from germline, CDR1 is LGHNA and CDR2 is YSLEER. The CDR3 has 15 residues. V was clipped by 4 bases and J by 4 bases; unmatched bases: 8. The CDR3 sequence: CASSREAGTGTEAFF. The CDR3 DNA sequence: TGCGCCAGCAGCCGGGAGGCAGGGACAGGCACTGAAGCTTTCTTT.

This clonotype was seen many times. The chain employs TRBV7-2 and TRBJ1-5; perhaps TRBD1 as D (5 bases). V lost 5 bases, J lost 2 bases, and 10 bases lay in between. The CDR3 length is 14 residues. Looked up from germline, CDR1 is SGHTA and CDR2 is FQGNSA. The chain's CDR3 is CASSQPTGNQPQHF. DNA for the CDR3: TGTGCCAGCAGCCAGCCGACAGGCAATCAGCCCCAGCATTTT.

V and J are TRBV18 and TRBJ2-7; TRBD2 aligns across 8 bases. V gave up 3 bases and J gave up 6 bases; unmatched junction bases: 7. The CDR3 sequence is 14 residues long. Germline values: CDR1 KGHSH, CDR2 LQKENI. Written as DNA, the CDR3 is TGTGCCAGCTCACCCTCCCGGGAGGGCGGCGAGCAGTACTTC. This encodes CASSPSREGGEQYF.

The sample holds many counts of this clonotype. This chain joins TRBV7-8 and TRBJ2-7; D call uncertain. Germline CDR1 SGHVS, CDR2 FQNEAQ. Trimming took off 5 bases at V and 3 bases at J, with 8 bases between the two ends. This CDR3 is built from 12 residues. CDR3 sequence: CASSLPHYEQYF. Here the CDR3 DNA reads TGTGCCAGCAGCCTACCCCACTACGAGCAGTACTTC.